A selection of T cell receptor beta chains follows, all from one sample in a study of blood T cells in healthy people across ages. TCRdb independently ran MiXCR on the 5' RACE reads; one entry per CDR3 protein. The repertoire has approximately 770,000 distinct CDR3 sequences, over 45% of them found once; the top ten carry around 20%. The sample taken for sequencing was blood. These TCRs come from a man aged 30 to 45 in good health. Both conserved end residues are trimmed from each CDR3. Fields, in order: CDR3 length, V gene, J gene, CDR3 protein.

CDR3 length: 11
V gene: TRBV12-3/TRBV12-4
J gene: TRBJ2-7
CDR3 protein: ASRPTGSYEQY

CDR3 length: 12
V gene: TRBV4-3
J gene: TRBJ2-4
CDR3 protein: ASSQTSDRGEQY

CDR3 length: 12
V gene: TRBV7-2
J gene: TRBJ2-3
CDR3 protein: ASLTSGGLDTQY

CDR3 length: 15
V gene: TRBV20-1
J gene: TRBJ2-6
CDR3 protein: SARDLSPGIRANVLT

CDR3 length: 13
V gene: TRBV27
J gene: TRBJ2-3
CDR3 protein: ASSFYGQGRDTQY

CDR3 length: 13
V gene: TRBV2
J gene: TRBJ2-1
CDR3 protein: ASSPREISYNEQF

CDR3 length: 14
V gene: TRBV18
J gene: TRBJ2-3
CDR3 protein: ASSPPGGPYTDTQY

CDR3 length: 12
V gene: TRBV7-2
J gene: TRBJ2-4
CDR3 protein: ASSLAVVGGEQY

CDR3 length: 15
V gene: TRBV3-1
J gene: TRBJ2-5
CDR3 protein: ASSQDGRYAAGETQY

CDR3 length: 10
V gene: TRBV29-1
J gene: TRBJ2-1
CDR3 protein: SVGSADNEQF

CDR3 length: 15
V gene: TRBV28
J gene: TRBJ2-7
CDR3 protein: ASRPLLAGSYSYEQY

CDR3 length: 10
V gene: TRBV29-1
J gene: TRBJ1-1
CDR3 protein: SVASPNTEAF